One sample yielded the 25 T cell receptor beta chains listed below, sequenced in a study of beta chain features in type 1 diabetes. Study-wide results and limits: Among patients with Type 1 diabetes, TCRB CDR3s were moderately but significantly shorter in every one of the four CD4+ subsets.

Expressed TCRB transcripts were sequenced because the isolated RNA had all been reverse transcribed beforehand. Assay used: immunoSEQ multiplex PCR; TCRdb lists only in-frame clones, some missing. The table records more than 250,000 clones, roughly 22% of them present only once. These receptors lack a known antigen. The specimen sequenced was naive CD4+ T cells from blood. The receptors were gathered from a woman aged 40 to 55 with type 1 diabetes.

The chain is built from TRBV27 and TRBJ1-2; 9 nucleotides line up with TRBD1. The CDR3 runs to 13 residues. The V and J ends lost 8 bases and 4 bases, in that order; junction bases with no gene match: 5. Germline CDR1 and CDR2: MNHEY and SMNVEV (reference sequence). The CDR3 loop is CASQGQGRYGYTF. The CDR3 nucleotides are TGTGCCAGCCAGGGACAGGGTCGCTATGGCTACACCTTC.

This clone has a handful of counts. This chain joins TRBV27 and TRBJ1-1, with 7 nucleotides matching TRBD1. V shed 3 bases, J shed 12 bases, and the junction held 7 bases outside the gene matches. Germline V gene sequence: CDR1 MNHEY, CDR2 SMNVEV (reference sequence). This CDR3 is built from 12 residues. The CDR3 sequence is CASSFPGTESFF. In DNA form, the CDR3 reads TGTGCCAGCAGTTTCCCCGGGACAGAGTCTTTCTTT.

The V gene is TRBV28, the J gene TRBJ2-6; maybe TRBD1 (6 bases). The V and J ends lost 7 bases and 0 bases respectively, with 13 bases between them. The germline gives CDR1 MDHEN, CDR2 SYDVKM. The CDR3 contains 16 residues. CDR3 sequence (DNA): TGTGCCAGCAACTCAGGGGCCCTCTCTGGGGCCAACGTCCTGACTTTC. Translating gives CASNSGALSGANVLTF. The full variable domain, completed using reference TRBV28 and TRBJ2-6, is DVKVTQSSRYLVKRTGEKVFLECVQDMDHENMFWYRQDPGLGLRLIYFSYDVKMKEKGDIPEGYSVSREKKERFSLILESASTNQTSMYLCASNSGALSGANVLTFGAGSRLTVL.

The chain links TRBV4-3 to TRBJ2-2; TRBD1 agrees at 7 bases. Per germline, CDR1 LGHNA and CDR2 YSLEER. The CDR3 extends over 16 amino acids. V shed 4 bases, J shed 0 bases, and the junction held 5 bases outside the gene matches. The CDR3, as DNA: TGCGCCAGCAGCCCACAGGGGCCCTCGAACACCGGGGAGCTGTTTTTT. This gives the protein CASSPQGPSNTGELFF.

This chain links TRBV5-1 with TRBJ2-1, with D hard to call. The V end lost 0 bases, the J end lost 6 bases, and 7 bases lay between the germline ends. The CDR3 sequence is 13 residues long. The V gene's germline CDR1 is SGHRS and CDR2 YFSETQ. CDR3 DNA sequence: TGCGCCAGCAGCTTGGGCCAGATCAATGAGCAGTTCTTC. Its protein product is CASSLGQINEQFF.

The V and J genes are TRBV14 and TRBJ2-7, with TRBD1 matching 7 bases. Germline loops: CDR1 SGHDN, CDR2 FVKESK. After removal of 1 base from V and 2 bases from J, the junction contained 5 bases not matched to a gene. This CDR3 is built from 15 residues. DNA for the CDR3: TGTGCCAGCAGCCAAGTGAGCGACAGGGCCTACGAGCAGTACTTC. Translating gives CASSQVSDRAYEQYF.

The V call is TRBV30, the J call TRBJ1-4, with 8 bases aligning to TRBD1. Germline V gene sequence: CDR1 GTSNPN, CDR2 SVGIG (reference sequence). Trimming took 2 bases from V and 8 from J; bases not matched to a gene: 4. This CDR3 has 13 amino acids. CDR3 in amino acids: CAWSPDRVEKLFF. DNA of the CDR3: TGTGCCTGGAGTCCGGACAGGGTGGAAAAACTGTTTTTT.

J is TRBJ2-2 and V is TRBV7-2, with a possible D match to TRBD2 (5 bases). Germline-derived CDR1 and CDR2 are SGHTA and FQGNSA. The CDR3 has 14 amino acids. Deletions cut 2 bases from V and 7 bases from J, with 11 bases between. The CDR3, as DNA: TGTGCCAGCAGCTTACGGGGAATTGGCGGGGAGCTGTTTTTT. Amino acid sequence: CASSLRGIGGELFF.

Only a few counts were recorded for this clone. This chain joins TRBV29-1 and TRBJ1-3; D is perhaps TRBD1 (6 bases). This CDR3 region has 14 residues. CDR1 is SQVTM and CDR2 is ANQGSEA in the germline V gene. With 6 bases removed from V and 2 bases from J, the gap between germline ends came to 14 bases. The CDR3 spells CSVGAGAPGNTIYF. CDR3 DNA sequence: TGCAGCGTGGGGGCAGGGGCTCCTGGAAACACCATATATTTT. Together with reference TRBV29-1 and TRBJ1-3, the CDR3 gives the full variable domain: SAVISQKPSRDICQRGTSLTIQCQVDSQVTMMFWYRQQPGQSLTLIATANQGSEATYESGFVIDKFPISRPNLTFSTLTVSNMSPEDSSIYLCSVGAGAPGNTIYFGEGSWLTVV.

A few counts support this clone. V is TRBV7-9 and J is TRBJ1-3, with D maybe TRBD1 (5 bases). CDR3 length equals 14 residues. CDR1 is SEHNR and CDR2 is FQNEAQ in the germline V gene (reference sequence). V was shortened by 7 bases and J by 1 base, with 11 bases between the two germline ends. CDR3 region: CASTGDESGNTIYF. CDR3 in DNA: TGTGCCAGCACGGGGGATGAATCTGGAAACACCATATATTTT. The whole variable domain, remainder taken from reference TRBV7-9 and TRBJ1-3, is DTGVSQNPRHKITKRGQNVTFRCDPISEHNRLYWYRQTLGQGPEFLTYFQNEAQLEKSRLLSDRFSAERPKGSFSTLEIQRTEQGDSAMYLCASTGDESGNTIYFGEGSWLTVV.

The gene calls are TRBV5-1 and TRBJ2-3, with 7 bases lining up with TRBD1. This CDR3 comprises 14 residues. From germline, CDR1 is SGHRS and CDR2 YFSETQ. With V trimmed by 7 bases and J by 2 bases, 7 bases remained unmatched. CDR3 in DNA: TGCGCCAGCTACCCAGGACAGGACACAGATACGCAGTATTTT. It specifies CASYPGQDTDTQYF.

CDR3: CASSFYLAGVGYEQFF. CDR3 in DNA: TGTGCCAGCAGCTTTTACCTAGCGGGAGTTGGGTATGAGCAGTTCTTC. The J gene is TRBJ2-1, the V gene TRBV7-9; 10 positions match TRBD2. After removal of 3 bases from V and 8 bases from J, the junction contained 10 bases not matched to a gene. The CDR3 is 16 residues long. Germline V gene data show CDR1 as SEHNR and CDR2 as FQNEAQ (reference sequence).

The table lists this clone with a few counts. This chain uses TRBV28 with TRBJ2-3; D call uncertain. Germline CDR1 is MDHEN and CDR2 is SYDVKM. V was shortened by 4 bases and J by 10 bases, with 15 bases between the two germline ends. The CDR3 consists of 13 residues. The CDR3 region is CASSYSIPNPQYF. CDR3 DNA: TGTGCCAGCAGTTACTCCATCCCCAATCCGCAGTATTTT.

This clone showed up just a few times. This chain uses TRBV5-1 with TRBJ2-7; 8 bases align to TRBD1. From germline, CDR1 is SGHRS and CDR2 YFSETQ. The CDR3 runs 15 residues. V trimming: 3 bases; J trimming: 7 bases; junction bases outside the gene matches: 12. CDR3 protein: CASSWTGQGNYEQYF. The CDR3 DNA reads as TGCGCCAGCAGCTGGACAGGACAGGGAAACTATGAGCAGTACTTC.

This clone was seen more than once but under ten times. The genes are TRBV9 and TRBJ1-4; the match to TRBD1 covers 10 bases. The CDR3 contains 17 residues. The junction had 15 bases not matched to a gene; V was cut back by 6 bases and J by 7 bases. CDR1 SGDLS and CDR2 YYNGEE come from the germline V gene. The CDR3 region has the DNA TGTGCCAGCACCAGAGGGACAGGGGTTTTGGGCGGTGAAAAACTGTTTTTT. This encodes CASTRGTGVLGGEKLFF.

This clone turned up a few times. The CDR3 nucleotides are TGCAGCGTTAGGGGTGCCATTTCCTCAACCTACGAGCAGTACTTC. It encodes CSVRGAISSTYEQYF. J is TRBJ2-7 and V is TRBV29-1, with D perhaps matching TRBD1 (5 bases). This CDR3 has 15 residues. V lost 5 bases to trimming and J lost 2 bases, with 19 bases between them. Germline V gene sequence: CDR1 SQVTM, CDR2 ANQGSEA.

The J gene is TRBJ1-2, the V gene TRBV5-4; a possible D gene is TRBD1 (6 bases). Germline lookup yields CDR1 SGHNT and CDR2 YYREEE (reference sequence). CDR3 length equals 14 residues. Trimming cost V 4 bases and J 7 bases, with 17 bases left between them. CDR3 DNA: TGTGCCAGCAGCCCCGACAGGACGGCTCGTGGCTACACCTTC. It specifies CASSPDRTARGYTF. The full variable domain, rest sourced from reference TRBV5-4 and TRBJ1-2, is ETGVTQSPTHLIKTRGQQVTLRCSSQSGHNTVSWYQQALGQGPQFIFQYYREEENGRGNFPPRFSGLQFPNYSSELNVNALELDDSALYLCASSPDRTARGYTFGSGTRLTVV.

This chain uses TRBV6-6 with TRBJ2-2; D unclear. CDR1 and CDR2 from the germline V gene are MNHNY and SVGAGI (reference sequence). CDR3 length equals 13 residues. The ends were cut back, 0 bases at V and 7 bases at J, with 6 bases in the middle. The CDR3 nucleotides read TGTGCCAGCAGTTACTCATTCGGCGGGGAGCTGTTTTTT. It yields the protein CASSYSFGGELFF.

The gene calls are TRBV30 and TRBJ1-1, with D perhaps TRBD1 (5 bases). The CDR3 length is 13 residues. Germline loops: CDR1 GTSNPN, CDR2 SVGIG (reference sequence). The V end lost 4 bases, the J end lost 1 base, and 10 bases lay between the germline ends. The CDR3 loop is CAWNLDRNTEAFF. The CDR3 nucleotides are TGTGCCTGGAACTTAGACAGGAACACTGAAGCTTTCTTT.

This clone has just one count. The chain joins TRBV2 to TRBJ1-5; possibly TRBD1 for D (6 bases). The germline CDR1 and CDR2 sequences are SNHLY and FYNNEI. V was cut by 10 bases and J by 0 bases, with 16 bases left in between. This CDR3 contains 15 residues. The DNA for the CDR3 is TGTGCCACCTCTCTACAGGGCTCTAGCAATCAGCCCCAGCATTTT. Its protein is CATSLQGSSNQPQHF.

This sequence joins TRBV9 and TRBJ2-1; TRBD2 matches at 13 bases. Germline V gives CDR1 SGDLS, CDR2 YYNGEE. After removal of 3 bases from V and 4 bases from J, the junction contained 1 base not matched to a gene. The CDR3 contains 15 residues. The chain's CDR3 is CASSGTSGGYNEQFF. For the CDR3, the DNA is TGTGCCAGCAGCGGGACTAGCGGGGGATACAATGAGCAGTTCTTC. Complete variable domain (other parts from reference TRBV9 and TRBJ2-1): DSGVTQTPKHLITATGQRVTLRCSPRSGDLSVYWYQQSLDQGLQFLIQYYNGEERAKGNILERFSAQQFPDLHSELNLSSLELGDSALYFCASSGTSGGYNEQFFGPGTRLTVL.

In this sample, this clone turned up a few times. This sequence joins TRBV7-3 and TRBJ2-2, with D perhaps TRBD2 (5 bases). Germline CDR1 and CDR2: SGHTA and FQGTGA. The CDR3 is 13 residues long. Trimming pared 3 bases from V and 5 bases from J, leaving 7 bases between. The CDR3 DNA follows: TGTGCCAGCAGCTTCCGGAGGACCGGGGAGCTGTTTTTT. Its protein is CASSFRRTGELFF.

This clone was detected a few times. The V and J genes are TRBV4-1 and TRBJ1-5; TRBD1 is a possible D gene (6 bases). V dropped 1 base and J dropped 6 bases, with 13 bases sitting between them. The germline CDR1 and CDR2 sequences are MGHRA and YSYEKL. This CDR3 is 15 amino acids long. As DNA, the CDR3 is TGCGCCAGCAGCCAAGCAGGGGATCGGGCTCAGCCCCAGCATTTT. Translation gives CASSQAGDRAQPQHF.

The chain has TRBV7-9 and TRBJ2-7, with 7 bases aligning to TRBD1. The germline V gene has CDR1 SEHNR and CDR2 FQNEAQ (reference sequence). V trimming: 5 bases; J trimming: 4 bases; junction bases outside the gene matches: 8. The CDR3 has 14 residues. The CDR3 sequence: CASSPWGTAYEQYF. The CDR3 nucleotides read TGTGCCAGCAGCCCGTGGGGGACAGCTTACGAGCAGTACTTC.

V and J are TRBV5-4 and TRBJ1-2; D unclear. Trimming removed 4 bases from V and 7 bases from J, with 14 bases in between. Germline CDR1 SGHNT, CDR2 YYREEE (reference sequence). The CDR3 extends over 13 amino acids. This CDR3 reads CASSHIGVGGYTF. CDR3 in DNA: TGTGCCAGCAGCCATATCGGGGTCGGTGGCTACACCTTC.